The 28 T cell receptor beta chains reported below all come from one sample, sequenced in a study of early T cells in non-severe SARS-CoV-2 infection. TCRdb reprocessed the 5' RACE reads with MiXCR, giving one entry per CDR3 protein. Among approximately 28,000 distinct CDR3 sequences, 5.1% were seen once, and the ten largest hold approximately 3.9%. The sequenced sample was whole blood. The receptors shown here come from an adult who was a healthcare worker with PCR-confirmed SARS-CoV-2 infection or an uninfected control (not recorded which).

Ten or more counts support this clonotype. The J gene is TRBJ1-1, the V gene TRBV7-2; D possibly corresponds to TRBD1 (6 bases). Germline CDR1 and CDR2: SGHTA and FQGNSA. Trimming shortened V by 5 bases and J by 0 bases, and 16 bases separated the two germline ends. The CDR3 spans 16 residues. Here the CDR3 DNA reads TGTGCCAGCAGCAGACAGGCGAGTCCCTTGAACACTGAAGCTTTCTTT. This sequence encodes CASSRQASPLNTEAFF.

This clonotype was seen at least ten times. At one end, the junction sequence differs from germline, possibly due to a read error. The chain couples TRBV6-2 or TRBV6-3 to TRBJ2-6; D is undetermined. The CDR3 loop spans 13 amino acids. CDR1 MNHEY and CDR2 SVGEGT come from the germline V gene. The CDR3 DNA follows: TGTGCCAGCAGTGACTCTGGGGCCAACGTCCTGACTTTC. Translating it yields CASSDSGANVLTF.

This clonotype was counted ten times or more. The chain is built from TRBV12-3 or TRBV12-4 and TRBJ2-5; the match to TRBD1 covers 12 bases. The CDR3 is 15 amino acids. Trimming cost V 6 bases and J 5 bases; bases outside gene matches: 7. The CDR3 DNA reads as TGTGCCAGCAGGCCGGGACAGGGGGCTTGGGAGACCCAGTACTTC. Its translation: CASRPGQGAWETQYF.

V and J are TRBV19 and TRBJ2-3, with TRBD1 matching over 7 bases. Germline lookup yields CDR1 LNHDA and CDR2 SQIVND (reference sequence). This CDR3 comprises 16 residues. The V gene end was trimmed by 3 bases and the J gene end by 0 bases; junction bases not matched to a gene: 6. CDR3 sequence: CASSIGPGQSTDTQYF. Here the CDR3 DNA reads TGTGCCAGTAGTATCGGTCCGGGACAGAGCACAGATACGCAGTATTTT.

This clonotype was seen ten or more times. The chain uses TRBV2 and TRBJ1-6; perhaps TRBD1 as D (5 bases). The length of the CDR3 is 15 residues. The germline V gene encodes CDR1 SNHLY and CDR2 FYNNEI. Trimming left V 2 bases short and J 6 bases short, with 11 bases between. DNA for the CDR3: TGTGCCAGCAGTGAATTGCAGGGCGGTAATTCACCCCTCCACTTT. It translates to CASSELQGGNSPLHF. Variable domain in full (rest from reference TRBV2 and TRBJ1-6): EPEVTQTPSHQVTQMGQEVILRCVPISNHLYFYWYRQILGQKVEFLVSFYNNEISEKSEIFDDQFSVERPDGSNFTLKIRSTKLEDSAMYFCASSELQGGNSPLHFGNGTRLTVT.

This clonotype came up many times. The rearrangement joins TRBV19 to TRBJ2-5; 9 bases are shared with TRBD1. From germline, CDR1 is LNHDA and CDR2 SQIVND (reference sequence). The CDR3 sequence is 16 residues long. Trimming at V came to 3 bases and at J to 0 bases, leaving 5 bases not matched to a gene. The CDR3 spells CASSMGWDRDQETQYF. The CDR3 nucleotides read TGTGCCAGTAGTATGGGATGGGACAGGGACCAAGAGACCCAGTACTTC.

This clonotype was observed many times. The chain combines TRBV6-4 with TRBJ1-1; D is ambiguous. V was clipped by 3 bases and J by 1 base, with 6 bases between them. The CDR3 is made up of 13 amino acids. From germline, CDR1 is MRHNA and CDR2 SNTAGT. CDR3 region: CASSERENTEAFF. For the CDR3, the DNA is TGTGCCAGCAGTGAGAGGGAGAACACTGAAGCTTTCTTT.

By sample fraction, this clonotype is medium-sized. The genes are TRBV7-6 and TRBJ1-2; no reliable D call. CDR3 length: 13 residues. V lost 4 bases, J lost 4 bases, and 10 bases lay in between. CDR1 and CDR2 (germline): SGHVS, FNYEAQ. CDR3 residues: CASSSRGGYGYTF. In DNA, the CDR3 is TGTGCCAGCAGCTCCAGAGGCGGCTATGGCTACACCTTC.

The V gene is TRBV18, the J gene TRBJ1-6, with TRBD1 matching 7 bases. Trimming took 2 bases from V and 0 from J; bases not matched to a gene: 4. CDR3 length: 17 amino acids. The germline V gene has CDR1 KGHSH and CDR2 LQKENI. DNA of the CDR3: TGTGCCAGCTCACCAATGGACAGGAGCTCCTATAATTCACCCCTCCACTTT. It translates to CASSPMDRSSYNSPLHF.

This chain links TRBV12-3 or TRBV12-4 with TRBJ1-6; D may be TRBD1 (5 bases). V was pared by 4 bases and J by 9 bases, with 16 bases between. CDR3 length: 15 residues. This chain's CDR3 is CASSSPRAGVSPLHF. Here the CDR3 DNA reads TGTGCCAGCAGTTCCCCCAGGGCCGGGGTTTCACCCCTCCACTTT.

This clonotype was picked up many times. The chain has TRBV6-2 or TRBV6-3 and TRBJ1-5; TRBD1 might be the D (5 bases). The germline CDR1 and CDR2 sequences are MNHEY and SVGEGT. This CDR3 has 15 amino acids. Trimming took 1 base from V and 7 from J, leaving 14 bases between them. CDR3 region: CASSYWGFGGQPQHF. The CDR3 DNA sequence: TGTGCCAGCAGTTACTGGGGATTCGGGGGACAGCCCCAGCATTTT.

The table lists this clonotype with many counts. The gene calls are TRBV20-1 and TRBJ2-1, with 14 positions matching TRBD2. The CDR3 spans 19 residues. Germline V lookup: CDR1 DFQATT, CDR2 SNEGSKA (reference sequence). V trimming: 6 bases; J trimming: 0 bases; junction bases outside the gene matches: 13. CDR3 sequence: CSAPKGTSGGPSSYNEQFF. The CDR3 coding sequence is TGCAGTGCACCGAAGGGGACTAGCGGGGGCCCCAGCTCCTACAATGAGCAGTTCTTC.

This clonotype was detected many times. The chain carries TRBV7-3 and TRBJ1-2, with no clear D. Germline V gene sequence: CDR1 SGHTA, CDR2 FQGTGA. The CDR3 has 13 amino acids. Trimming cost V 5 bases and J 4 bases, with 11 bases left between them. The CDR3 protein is CASSVGPPYGYTF. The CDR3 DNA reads TGTGCCAGCAGCGTCGGCCCTCCCTATGGCTACACCTTC.

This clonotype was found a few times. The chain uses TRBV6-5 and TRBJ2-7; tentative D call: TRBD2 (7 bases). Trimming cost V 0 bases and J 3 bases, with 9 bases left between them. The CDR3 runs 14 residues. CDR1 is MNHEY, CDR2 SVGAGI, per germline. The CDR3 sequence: CASSYSGGGYEQYF. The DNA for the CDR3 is TGTGCCAGCAGTTACTCGGGAGGGGGCTACGAGCAGTACTTC.

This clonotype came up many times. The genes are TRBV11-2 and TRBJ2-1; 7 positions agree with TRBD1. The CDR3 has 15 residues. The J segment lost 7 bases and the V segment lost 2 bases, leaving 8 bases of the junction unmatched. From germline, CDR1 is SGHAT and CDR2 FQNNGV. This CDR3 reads CASSLKGAPGNEQFF. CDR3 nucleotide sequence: TGTGCCAGCAGCTTAAAGGGGGCGCCGGGAAATGAGCAGTTCTTC.

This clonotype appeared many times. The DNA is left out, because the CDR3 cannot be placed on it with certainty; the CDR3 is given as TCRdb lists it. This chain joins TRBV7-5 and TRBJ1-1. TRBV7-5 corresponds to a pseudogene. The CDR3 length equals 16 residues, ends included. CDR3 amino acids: CISVPEAQGQNTEAFF.

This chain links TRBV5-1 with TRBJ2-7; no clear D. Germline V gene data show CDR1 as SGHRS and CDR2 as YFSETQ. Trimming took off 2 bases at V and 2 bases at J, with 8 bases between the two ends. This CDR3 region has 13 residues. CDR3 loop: CASSFGFTYEQYF. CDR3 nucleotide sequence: TGCGCCAGCAGCTTCGGGTTTACCTACGAGCAGTACTTC.

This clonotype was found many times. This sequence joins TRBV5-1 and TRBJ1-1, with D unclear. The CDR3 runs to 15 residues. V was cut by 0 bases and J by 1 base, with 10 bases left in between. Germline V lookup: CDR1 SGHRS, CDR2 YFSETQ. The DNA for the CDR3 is TGCGCCAGCAGCTTGGCCGTGGACGCGAACACTGAAGCTTTCTTT. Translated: CASSLAVDANTEAFF.

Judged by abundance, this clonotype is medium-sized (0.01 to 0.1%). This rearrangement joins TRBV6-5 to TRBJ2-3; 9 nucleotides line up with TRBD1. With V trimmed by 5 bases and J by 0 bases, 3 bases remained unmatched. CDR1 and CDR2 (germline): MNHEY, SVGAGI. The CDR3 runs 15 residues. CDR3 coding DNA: TGTGCCAGCAGTATACAGGGGGCGAGCACAGATACGCAGTATTTT. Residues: CASSIQGASTDTQYF.

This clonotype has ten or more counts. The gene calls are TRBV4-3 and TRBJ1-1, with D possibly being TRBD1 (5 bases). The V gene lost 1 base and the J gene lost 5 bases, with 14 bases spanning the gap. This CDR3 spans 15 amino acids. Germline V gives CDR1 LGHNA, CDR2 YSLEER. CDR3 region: CASSQVGDLGTEAFF. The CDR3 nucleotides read TGCGCCAGCAGCCAAGTCGGGGACCTTGGGACTGAAGCTTTCTTT.

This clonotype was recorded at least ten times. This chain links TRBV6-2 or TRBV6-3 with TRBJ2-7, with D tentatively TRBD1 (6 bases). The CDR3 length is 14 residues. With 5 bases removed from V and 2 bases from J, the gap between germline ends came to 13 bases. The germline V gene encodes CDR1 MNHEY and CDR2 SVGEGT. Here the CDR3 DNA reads TGTGCCAGCAGTCCCACAGGGACGACCTACGAGCAGTACTTC. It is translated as CASSPTGTTYEQYF.

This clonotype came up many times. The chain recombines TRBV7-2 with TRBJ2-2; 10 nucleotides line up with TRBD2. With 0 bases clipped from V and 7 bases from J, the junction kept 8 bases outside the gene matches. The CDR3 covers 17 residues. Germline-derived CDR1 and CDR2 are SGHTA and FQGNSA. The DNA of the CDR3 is TGTGCCAGCAGCTTAGCGGGGACTAGCGAGTATCACGGGGAGCTGTTTTTT. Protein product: CASSLAGTSEYHGELFF.

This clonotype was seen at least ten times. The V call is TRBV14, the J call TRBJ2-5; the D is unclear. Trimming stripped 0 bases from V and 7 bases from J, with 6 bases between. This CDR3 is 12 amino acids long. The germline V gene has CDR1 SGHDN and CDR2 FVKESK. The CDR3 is CASSQDFGTQYF. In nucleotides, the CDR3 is TGTGCCAGCAGCCAAGACTTTGGGACCCAGTACTTC. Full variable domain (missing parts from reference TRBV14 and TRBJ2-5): EAGVTQFPSHSVIEKGQTVTLRCDPISGHDNLYWYRRVMGKEIKFLLHFVKESKQDESGMPNNRFLAERTGGTYSTLKVQPAELEDSGVYFCASSQDFGTQYFGPGTRLLVL.

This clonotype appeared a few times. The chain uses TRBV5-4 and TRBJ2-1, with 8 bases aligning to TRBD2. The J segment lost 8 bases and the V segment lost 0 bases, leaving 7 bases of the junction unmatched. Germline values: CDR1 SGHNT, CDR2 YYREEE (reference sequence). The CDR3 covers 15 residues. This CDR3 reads CASSLAAGGRDEQFF. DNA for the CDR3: TGTGCCAGCAGCTTGGCCGCGGGGGGCAGGGATGAGCAGTTCTTC.

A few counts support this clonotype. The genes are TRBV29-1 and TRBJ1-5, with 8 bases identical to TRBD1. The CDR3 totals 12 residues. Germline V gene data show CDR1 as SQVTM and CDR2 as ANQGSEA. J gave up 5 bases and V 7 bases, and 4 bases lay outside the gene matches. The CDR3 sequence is CSAGTGHQPQHF. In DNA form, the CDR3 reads TGCAGCGCCGGGACAGGCCATCAGCCCCAGCATTTT.

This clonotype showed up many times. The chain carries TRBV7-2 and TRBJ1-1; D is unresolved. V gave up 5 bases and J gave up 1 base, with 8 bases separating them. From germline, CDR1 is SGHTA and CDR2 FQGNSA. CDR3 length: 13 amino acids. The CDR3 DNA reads TGTGCCAGCAGCCCCCGCCCGAACACTGAAGCTTTCTTT. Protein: CASSPRPNTEAFF.

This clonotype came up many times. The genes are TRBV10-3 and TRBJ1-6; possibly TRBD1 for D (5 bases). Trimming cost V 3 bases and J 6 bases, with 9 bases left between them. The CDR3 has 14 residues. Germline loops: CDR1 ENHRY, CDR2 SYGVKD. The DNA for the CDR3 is TGTGCCATCAGTGAAAGGGACTTTAATTCACCCCTCCACTTT. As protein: CAISERDFNSPLHF.

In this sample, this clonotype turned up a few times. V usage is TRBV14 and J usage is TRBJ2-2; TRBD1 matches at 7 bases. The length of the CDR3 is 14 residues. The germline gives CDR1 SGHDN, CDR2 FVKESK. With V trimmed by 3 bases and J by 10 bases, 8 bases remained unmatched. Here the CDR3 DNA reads TGTGCCAGCAGCCATCTGGACAGGATAAAGGAGCTGTTTTTT. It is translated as CASSHLDRIKELFF.